These 22 T cell receptor beta chains were sequenced from one sample in a study of cytomegalovirus exposure and HLA in healthy donors. Assay: immunoSEQ multiplex PCR; the TCRdb copy retains only in-frame clones and omits some. The sample has about 140,000 clones, just under 85% seen once. What was sequenced was PBMCs. The receptors originated from a woman younger than 45 in good health and CMV-seronegative.

This chain connects TRBV30 to TRBJ2-7; 7 bases align to TRBD2. Per the germline V gene, CDR1 is GTSNPN and CDR2 is SVGIG (reference sequence). CDR3 length: 16 amino acids. The V gene end was trimmed by 0 bases and the J gene end by 6 bases; junction bases not matched to a gene: 14. CDR3 loop: CAWSVSGNETGGEQYF. The CDR3 bases are TGTGCCTGGAGTGTATCAGGGAATGAAACGGGAGGCGAGCAGTACTTC.

The chain combines TRBV14 with TRBJ1-1; D is unclear. The CDR3 runs to 12 residues. V was shortened by 4 bases and J by 0 bases, with 3 bases between the two germline ends. Germline V gene sequence: CDR1 SGHDN, CDR2 FVKESK. The CDR3 DNA is TGTGCCAGCAGCCCCTTGAACACTGAAGCTTTCTTT. It yields the protein CASSPLNTEAFF.

The chain carries TRBV7-8 and TRBJ2-5; D may be TRBD2 (6 bases). The germline V gene encodes CDR1 SGHVS and CDR2 FQNEAQ. V lost 8 bases to trimming and J lost 3 bases, with 19 bases between them. The CDR3 sequence is 15 residues long. The CDR3 DNA reads as TGTGCCAGCGTGCCACTGGAGGGAAAAAAAGAGACCCAGTACTTC. This sequence encodes CASVPLEGKKETQYF.

V usage is TRBV5-1 and J usage is TRBJ1-4; D gene ambiguous. Trimming stripped 2 bases from V and 3 bases from J, with 11 bases between. CDR3 length equals 15 residues. The germline V gene encodes CDR1 SGHRS and CDR2 YFSETQ. The CDR3 DNA reads TGCGCCAGCAGCTTACGCGCGGGTCCTAATGAAAAACTGTTTTTT. Its translation is CASSLRAGPNEKLFF.

The rearrangement uses TRBV9 and TRBJ2-1; 7 nucleotides align to TRBD2. From germline, CDR1 is SGDLS and CDR2 YYNGEE. CDR3 length equals 16 residues. V lost 6 bases, J lost 2 bases, and 11 bases stayed unmatched. The CDR3 loop is CASTTEGLAAYNEQFF. The CDR3 region has the DNA TGTGCCAGCACCACAGAAGGGCTAGCGGCCTACAATGAGCAGTTCTTC.

The J gene is TRBJ2-5, the V gene TRBV7-6, with 9 bases fitting TRBD2. Germline lookup yields CDR1 SGHVS and CDR2 FNYEAQ. V gave up 5 bases and J gave up 2 bases; unmatched junction bases: 6. CDR3 size: 15 residues. The CDR3 DNA is TGTGCCAGCAGCATTCTAGCGGGGCCACAAGAGACCCAGTACTTC. This gives the protein CASSILAGPQETQYF.

The chain combines TRBV30 with TRBJ1-6; maybe TRBD1 (6 bases). Trimming cost V 2 bases and J 10 bases, with 18 bases left between them. From germline, CDR1 is GTSNPN and CDR2 SVGIG (reference sequence). CDR3 length equals 15 residues. For the CDR3, the DNA is TGTGCCTGGAGTTCCCAGGCGATTAGGGGGTCACCCCTCCACTTT. Its protein product is CAWSSQAIRGSPLHF.

CDR3 coding DNA: TGCGCCAGCAGCTTGGTTTTAGCGGGGGGGCAAGAGACCCAGTACTTC. This gives the protein CASSLVLAGGQETQYF. This sequence joins TRBV5-1 and TRBJ2-5; 11 bases fit TRBD2. The CDR3 has 16 amino acids. From germline, CDR1 is SGHRS and CDR2 YFSETQ. Losses at the gene ends were 0 bases for V and 2 bases for J; bases not matched to a gene: 3.

The chain employs TRBV5-4 and TRBJ2-5, with no clear D. With 4 bases removed from V and 5 bases from J, the gap between germline ends came to 15 bases. CDR1 is SGHNT and CDR2 is YYREEE in the germline V gene (reference sequence). The CDR3 is 14 residues long. The CDR3 is CASSQQSLWETQYF. The CDR3 coding sequence is TGTGCCAGCAGCCAACAGAGCCTCTGGGAGACCCAGTACTTC.

The gene calls are TRBV19 and TRBJ1-6; a possible D gene is TRBD1 (6 bases). CDR1 LNHDA and CDR2 SQIVND come from the germline V gene (reference sequence). The CDR3 runs 14 residues. The V and J ends lost 6 bases and 4 bases respectively, with 10 bases between them. CDR3 loop: CASRPGEYNSPLHF. CDR3 nucleotide sequence: TGTGCCAGTAGGCCAGGGGAATATAATTCACCCCTCCACTTT.

The sample holds one count of this clone. The chain recombines TRBV5-1 with TRBJ2-5, with TRBD1 matching over 7 bases. CDR1 SGHRS and CDR2 YFSETQ come from the germline V gene. The CDR3 runs 15 residues. With V trimmed by 4 bases and J by 5 bases, 11 bases remained unmatched. For the CDR3, the DNA is TGCGCCAGCAGCACAGGACAGGCCGCCGGGGAGACCCAGTACTTC. This encodes CASSTGQAAGETQYF.

V and J are TRBV7-3 and TRBJ2-5; D is possibly TRBD1 (5 bases). The CDR3 has 15 amino acids. Germline loops: CDR1 SGHTA, CDR2 FQGTGA. Trimming took 0 bases from V and 4 from J, leaving 12 bases between them. CDR3 amino acids: CASSLTVGRSETQYF. CDR3 DNA: TGTGCCAGCAGCTTAACGGTGGGGCGTTCAGAGACCCAGTACTTC.

V and J are TRBV11-2 and TRBJ1-1, with TRBD1 matching 8 bases. Losses at the gene ends were 4 bases for V and 4 bases for J; bases not matched to a gene: 11. CDR3 size: 16 residues. The germline V gene has CDR1 SGHAT and CDR2 FQNNGV. CDR3 sequence: CASSYRRGQGATEAFF. Here the CDR3 DNA reads TGTGCCAGCAGCTACAGGAGGGGGCAGGGGGCCACTGAAGCTTTCTTT.

The chain combines TRBV10-1 with TRBJ2-5; the match to TRBD1 covers 7 bases. The germline V gene has CDR1 WNHNN and CDR2 SYGVQD (reference sequence). The ends lost 5 bases at V and 1 base at J; junction bases unmatched: 4. The CDR3 length is 14 residues. CDR3 protein: CASSKQGPQETQYF. CDR3 in DNA: TGCGCCAGCAGTAAACAGGGGCCCCAAGAGACCCAGTACTTC.

The gene calls are TRBV5-1 and TRBJ2-1; D ambiguous. This CDR3 region has 14 residues. The germline V gene encodes CDR1 SGHRS and CDR2 YFSETQ. V lost 0 bases and J lost 4, with 8 bases in between. The CDR3 DNA reads TGCGCCAGCAGCTTGGGAGGTGATTACAATGAGCAGTTCTTC. Residues: CASSLGGDYNEQFF.

J is TRBJ2-7 and V is TRBV6-6; maybe TRBD2 (6 bases). V was pared by 2 bases and J by 5 bases, with 10 bases between. Per the germline V gene, CDR1 is MNHNY and CDR2 is SVGAGI (reference sequence). This CDR3 is 13 amino acids long. CDR3 nucleotides: TGTGCCAGCAGTTACAATGCGGGACACGAGCAGTACTTC. Its translation is CASSYNAGHEQYF.

The chain has TRBV28 and TRBJ2-3; TRBD1 might be the D (5 bases). The V gene's germline CDR1 is MDHEN and CDR2 SYDVKM. Deletions cut 5 bases from V and 6 bases from J, with 9 bases between. The CDR3 has 12 residues. Written as DNA, the CDR3 is TGTGCCAGCAGTAGGACAACCGATACGCAGTATTTT. Its translation: CASSRTTDTQYF.

This clone was picked up a small number of times. V is TRBV19 and J is TRBJ1-1; no definite D call. V was clipped by 3 bases and J by 0 bases, with 11 bases between them. Germline CDR1 and CDR2: LNHDA and SQIVND (reference sequence). The CDR3 sequence is 15 residues long. DNA for the CDR3: TGTGCCAGTAGTATTGCCTACTCGATGAACACTGAAGCTTTCTTT. It encodes CASSIAYSMNTEAFF.

This chain joins TRBV18 and TRBJ2-7; D unresolved. The germline V gene has CDR1 KGHSH and CDR2 LQKENI. The CDR3 has 14 amino acids. V lost 2 bases and J lost 2, with 10 bases in between. The CDR3 sequence: CASSPTYATYEQYF. As DNA, the CDR3 is TGTGCCAGCTCACCAACCTATGCTACCTACGAGCAGTACTTC. The variable domain in full, with the rest retrieved from reference TRBV18 and TRBJ2-7, is NAGVMQNPRHLVRRRGQEARLRCSPMKGHSHVYWYRQLPEEGLKFMVYLQKENIIDESGMPKERFSAEFPKEGPSILRIQQVVRGDSAAYFCASSPTYATYEQYFGPGTRLTVT.

In its sample, this clone was seen a few times. This sequence joins TRBV4-1 and TRBJ2-1, with TRBD1 matching over 8 bases. This CDR3 spans 20 amino acids. Losses at the gene ends were 1 base for V and 0 bases for J; bases not matched to a gene: 14. In germline, CDR1 is MGHRA, CDR2 YSYEKL. Written as DNA, the CDR3 is TGCGCCAGCAGCCAAGCCCCCCGGGACAGGTGGCTCAGCTCCTACAATGAGCAGTTCTTC. It encodes CASSQAPRDRWLSSYNEQFF.

The chain combines TRBV7-9 with TRBJ1-6; no clear D gene. V lost 10 bases to trimming and J lost 7 bases, with 17 bases between them. CDR1 SEHNR and CDR2 FQNEAQ come from the germline V gene (reference sequence). CDR3 size: 14 residues. The CDR3 region has the DNA TGTGCCACCGAGGGTGGTACTGACAATTCACCCCTCCACTTT. Residues: CATEGGTDNSPLHF.

This clone has only a few counts. The chain employs TRBV7-9 and TRBJ2-7, with D possibly TRBD1 on 5 matching bases. This CDR3 spans 11 amino acids. Germline loops: CDR1 SEHNR, CDR2 FQNEAQ (reference sequence). V lost 5 bases, J lost 5 bases, and 7 bases lay in between. In DNA form, the CDR3 reads TGTGCCAGCAGCCGACAGAACGAGCAGTACTTC. Its protein product is CASSRQNEQYF.